The 11 T cell receptor beta chains presented below share a single source sample, sequenced in a study of cytomegalovirus exposure and HLA in healthy donors. 13 Jbeta primers and 60 Vbeta primers were used for the PCR. TCRdb's table, derived via immunoSEQ multiplex PCR, lists solely in-frame clones and lacks some. This table holds about 160,000 clones, 80% to 90% found once. Sequencing was done on a sample of PBMCs. These receptors were collected from a male donor in good health and CMV-seronegative.

V gene TRBV29-1 combines with J gene TRBJ2-7; 8 bases line up with TRBD1. This CDR3 spans 13 amino acids. With 6 bases clipped from V and 5 bases from J, the junction kept 9 bases outside the gene matches. CDR1 and CDR2 from the germline V gene are SQVTM and ANQGSEA. DNA for the CDR3: TGCAGCGTCGAAAGGACAGGGTCCGACGAGCAGTACTTC. The encoded protein is CSVERTGSDEQYF.

This chain links TRBV7-6 with TRBJ2-5; TRBD2 matches 12 bases. Germline V gene sequence: CDR1 SGHVS, CDR2 FNYEAQ. The CDR3 is 17 residues long. The trim removed 3 bases at V and 1 base at J, leaving 6 bases unmatched. CDR3 residues: CASSLGLAGGPQETQYF. CDR3 DNA: TGTGCCAGCAGCTTGGGGCTAGCGGGGGGGCCCCAAGAGACCCAGTACTTC.

In DNA form, the CDR3 reads TGTGCCAGCTCGGACAGAAGTAAAGATACGCAGTATTTT. Its protein product is CASSDRSKDTQYF. The rearrangement joins TRBV28 to TRBJ2-3, with D possibly being TRBD1 (6 bases). This CDR3 is built from 13 residues. Germline V gives CDR1 MDHEN, CDR2 SYDVKM. Deletions cut 8 bases from V and 5 bases from J, with 14 bases between.

The chain carries TRBV6-1 and TRBJ2-3; 12 bases fit TRBD1. The V segment lost 6 bases and the J segment 4 bases; nucleotides outside the gene matches: 5. Per the germline V gene, CDR1 is MNHNS and CDR2 is SASEGT. The CDR3 is 15 residues long. The CDR3 DNA is TGTGCCAGCAGAAGGGACAGGGGGCCGGCAGATACGCAGTATTTT. Encoded protein: CASRRDRGPADTQYF.

The chain carries TRBV14 and TRBJ2-3; 8 bases are a match to TRBD1. The CDR3 is 12 amino acids. J lost 11 bases, V lost 5 bases, and 6 bases had no gene match. Germline loops: CDR1 SGHDN, CDR2 FVKESK. The CDR3 reads CASSYGQGLQYF. CDR3 in DNA: TGTGCCAGCAGCTACGGACAGGGACTGCAGTATTTT.

J is TRBJ2-5 and V is TRBV28; 8 nucleotides agree with TRBD1. The CDR3 extends over 16 amino acids. Germline CDR1 and CDR2: MDHEN and SYDVKM. V lost 2 bases, J lost 2 bases, and 7 bases stayed unmatched. In DNA, the CDR3 is TGTGCCAGCAGTTTAACCTTGAACAGGGGGCAAGAGACCCAGTACTTC. The encoded protein is CASSLTLNRGQETQYF.

CDR3 in DNA: TGTGCCAGCAGCTTAGGACAGGGCCCCTATGGCTACACCTTC. Protein sequence: CASSLGQGPYGYTF. This rearrangement joins TRBV7-8 to TRBJ1-2, with 7 bases aligning to TRBD1. Germline V gene sequence: CDR1 SGHVS, CDR2 FQNEAQ. The junction had 3 bases not matched to a gene; V was cut back by 1 base and J by 4 bases. This CDR3 is 14 amino acids long.

The CDR3 spells CASSLFGGGLTDTQYF. The CDR3 coding sequence is TGTGCCAGCAGTCTTTTTGGCGGGGGACTCACAGATACGCAGTATTTT. The J gene is TRBJ2-3, the V gene TRBV28; 7 bases are shared with TRBD2. J gave up 2 bases and V 5 bases, and 10 bases lay outside the gene matches. This CDR3 has 16 residues. The V gene's germline CDR1 is MDHEN and CDR2 SYDVKM. Full variable domain (outside the CDR3, taken from reference TRBV28 and TRBJ2-3): DVKVTQSSRYLVKRTGEKVFLECVQDMDHENMFWYRQDPGLGLRLIYFSYDVKMKEKGDIPEGYSVSREKKERFSLILESASTNQTSMYLCASSLFGGGLTDTQYFGPGTRLTVL.

This clone was detected only once. V usage is TRBV7-2 and J usage is TRBJ2-1; 7 bases align to TRBD2. The V gene's germline CDR1 is SGHTA and CDR2 FQGNSA. V lost 1 base, J lost 8 bases, and 8 bases stayed unmatched. The CDR3 contains 15 residues. CDR3 nucleotide sequence: TGTGCCAGCAGCTTAGATCGCGGGAGTGGAGATGAGCAGTTCTTC. This codes for CASSLDRGSGDEQFF.

The chain couples TRBV29-1 to TRBJ2-7, with 7 bases fitting TRBD1. The germline V gene encodes CDR1 SQVTM and CDR2 ANQGSEA. After removal of 1 base from V and 2 bases from J, the junction contained 8 bases not matched to a gene. The CDR3 length is 15 residues. The CDR3 nucleotides read TGCAGCGTTGAAGGCCGTAGGACAGGTACCTACGAGCAGTACTTC. It codes for CSVEGRRTGTYEQYF.

V and J are TRBV4-3 and TRBJ1-1; 9 bases align to TRBD1. After removal of 1 base from V and 3 bases from J, the junction contained 9 bases not matched to a gene. CDR3 length equals 17 residues. Germline CDR1 and CDR2: LGHNA and YSLEER. For the CDR3, the DNA is TGCGCCAGCAGCCAAGGCACAGGGGGCTTGACACACACTGAAGCTTTCTTT. It encodes CASSQGTGGLTHTEAFF.